One sample yielded the 28 T cell receptor beta chains listed below, sequenced in a study of T cells in women clearing cervical HPV infection. The assay was immunoSEQ multiplex PCR, and TCRdb's table has in-frame clones only and misses some. Here the sample table reports fewer than 35,000 clones. The sequencing input was blood buffy coat. The receptors were gathered from a woman between 18 and 75 years old with a cervical HPV16 infection that either progressed to CIN3+ or cleared (not recorded which).

About this clone itself: With the read ending 3 residues before the CDR3 end, the germline J gene is used to fill in that end. The chain uses TRBV27 and TRBJ2-3, with TRBD2 matching 12 bases. CDR3 size: 16 residues. Trimming removed 6 bases from V and 6 bases from J; junction bases left unmatched: 10. Germline V gene lookup returns CDR1 MNHEY and CDR2 SMNVEV (reference sequence). Partial CDR3 DNA: TGTGCCAGCAGCGCGACACTAGCGGGAGGAGTGGATACG. It yields the protein CASSATLAGGVDT. The complete CDR3 protein is CASSATLAGGVDTQYF.

About this clone: The CDR3 end falls 3 residues outside the read, so it is completed with the germline J gene. The gene calls are TRBV7-2 and TRBJ2-4, with D possibly being TRBD1 (5 bases). This CDR3 is 14 amino acids long. V lost 3 bases, J lost 1 base, and 7 bases lay in between. Germline loops: CDR1 SGHTA, CDR2 FQGNSA. The CDR3 here is CASSFKGAKNIQYF. The CDR3 DNA, read in part, is TGTGCCAGCAGCTTCAAGGGGGCCAAAAACATT.

Comment on this clone: The read terminates 3 residues ahead of where the CDR3 ends, so the germline J gene completes it. The rearrangement links TRBV19 to TRBJ2-3, with D possibly matching TRBD1 (5 bases). CDR3 size: 11 residues. CDR1 and CDR2 (germline): LNHDA, SQIVND (reference sequence). The V and J ends lost 5 bases and 8 bases respectively, with 8 bases between them. CDR3 loop: CASSVQGTQYF. CDR3 DNA, as far as it was read: TGTGCCAGTAGTGTCCAGGGTACG.

As regards this clone: The read terminates 3 residues ahead of where the CDR3 ends, so the germline J gene completes it. J is TRBJ1-1 and V is TRBV7-9; no reliable D call. Germline loops: CDR1 SEHNR, CDR2 FQNEAQ (reference sequence). This CDR3 has 11 residues. Trimming stripped 5 bases from V and 3 bases from J, with 4 bases between. Partial CDR3 DNA: TGTGCCAGCAGCCCATACACTGAA. This translates into CASSPYTE. The full CDR3 reads CASSPYTEAFF.

As concerns this clone: The read is 3 residues too short to cover the CDR3 end, so that end is filled in from the germline J gene. The genes are TRBV2 and TRBJ1-5; D not resolved. The germline gives CDR1 SNHLY, CDR2 FYNNEI. Deletions cut 7 bases from V and 3 bases from J, with 7 bases between. CDR3 length: 12 residues. CDR3 DNA (partial): TGTGCCAGCAAAAGGGCCAATCAGCCC. It encodes CASKRANQP. The whole CDR3 sequence reads CASKRANQPQHF. Looking up the rest from reference TRBV2 and TRBJ1-5 gives the full variable domain: EPEVTQTPSHQVTQMGQEVILRCVPISNHLYFYWYRQILGQKVEFLVSFYNNEISEKSEIFDDQFSVERPDGSNFTLKIRSTKLEDSAMYFCASKRANQPQHFGDGTRLSIL.

A note on this clone: The observed sequence ends 3 residues before the CDR3 terminus, with the missing tail filled in from the germline J gene. The chain employs TRBV30 and TRBJ1-6; no clear D gene. The CDR3 consists of 15 residues. Trimming pared 2 bases from V and 9 bases from J, leaving 17 bases between. Per the germline V gene, CDR1 is GTSNPN and CDR2 is SVGIG (reference sequence). CDR3 bases read: TGTGCCTGGAGTACCGTGGTCGGGTTAAGTTCACCC. Translation: CAWSTVVGLSSP. The CDR3 in full is CAWSTVVGLSSPLHF.

Notes on this clone: Read coverage stops 3 residues before the CDR3 terminus; the germline J gene supplies the remainder. Within the sample, other DNA sequences also encode this same CDR3. V is TRBV7-9 and J is TRBJ2-1, with a tentative D call TRBD1 (5 bases). Germline V gene data show CDR1 as SEHNR and CDR2 as FQNEAQ (reference sequence). V gave up 2 bases and J gave up 8 bases, with 13 bases separating them. The CDR3 consists of 14 residues. CDR3 sequence: CASSLSQGAHEQFF. The sequenced part of the CDR3 DNA is TGTGCCAGCAGCTTAAGCCAAGGGGCTCATGAG. Filled out from reference TRBV7-9 and TRBJ2-1, the complete variable domain reads DTGVSQNPRHKITKRGQNVTFRCDPISEHNRLYWYRQTLGQGPEFLTYFQNEAQLEKSRLLSDRFSAERPKGSFSTLEIQRTEQGDSAMYLCASSLSQGAHEQFFGPGTRLTVL.

In regard to this clone: From the germline J gene comes the end of the CDR3, since the read stops 3 residues before it. The chain is built from TRBV2 and TRBJ2-4; a possible D gene is TRBD2 (5 bases). The CDR3 covers 12 residues. Germline lookup yields CDR1 SNHLY and CDR2 FYNNEI. The CDR3 protein is CASSEEDYGQYF. The part of the CDR3 DNA that was read is TGTGCCAGCAGTGAAGAAGACTATGGT.

Incomplete CDR3 DNA: TGCAGCGTTGACATCAGATACACAGATACG. Protein sequence: CSVDIRYTDT. The full CDR3 protein is CSVDIRYTDTQYF. The chain employs TRBV29-1 and TRBJ2-3, with D hard to call. The CDR3 end is not reached by the read, which stops 3 residues before it; the germline J gene fills it in. The CDR3 is 13 residues long. The V gene's germline CDR1 is SQVTM and CDR2 ANQGSEA. The V gene lost 3 bases and the J gene lost 2 bases, with 9 bases spanning the gap.

A note on this clone: The DNA ends 3 residues before the CDR3 does, and the rest of the CDR3 is filled in from the germline J gene. V gene TRBV5-1 combines with J gene TRBJ2-2; TRBD1 might be the D (5 bases). The germline gives CDR1 SGHRS, CDR2 YFSETQ. CDR3 length: 16 residues. The covered CDR3 bases are TGCGCCAGCAGCTTTATCTTCTTCTCTGGGGCCAACGTG. It yields the protein CASSFIFFSGANV. From start to end, the CDR3 is CASSFIFFSGANVLFF. The full variable domain, with the rest looked up from reference TRBV5-1 and TRBJ2-2, is KAGVTQTPRYLIKTRGQQVTLSCSPISGHRSVSWYQQTPGQGLQFLFEYFSETQRNKGNFPGRFSGRQFSNSRSEMNVSTLELGDSALYLCASSFIFFSGANVLFFGEGSRLTVL.

The sequenced CDR3 bases are TGCGCCAGCAGCGGGGACAGAAACACCGGGGAG. It codes for CASSGDRNTGE. The CDR3 in full is CASSGDRNTGELFF. The chain recombines TRBV5-1 with TRBJ2-2; 7 bases agree with TRBD1. The missing CDR3 end, 3 residues past where the read stops, is filled in from the germline J gene. Trimming at V came to 4 bases and at J to 2 bases, leaving 2 bases not matched to a gene. CDR1 is SGHRS, CDR2 YFSETQ, per germline. The CDR3 has 14 residues.

As to this clone: The observed sequence ends 3 residues before the CDR3 terminus, with the missing tail filled in from the germline J gene. The rearrangement uses TRBV6-4 and TRBJ2-1, with unresolved D. The V end lost 0 bases, the J end lost 7 bases, and 7 bases lay between the germline ends. Looked up from germline, CDR1 is MRHNA and CDR2 is SNTAGT. The CDR3 contains 13 residues. The CDR3 is CASSDSKGNEQFF. The covered CDR3 bases are TGTGCCAGCAGTGACTCGAAGGGTAATGAG.

As regards this clone: The CDR3 end lies 3 residues beyond the end of the read and is filled in from the germline J gene. This chain joins TRBV2 and TRBJ2-2; perhaps TRBD1 as D (5 bases). The V end lost 4 bases, the J end lost 6 bases, and 6 bases lay between the germline ends. Germline V CDR1 and CDR2: SNHLY, FYNNEI. There are 12 residues in the CDR3. This CDR3 is CASSGQSGELFF. The DNA read from the CDR3 is TGTGCCAGCAGTGGACAGTCCGGGGAG.

As regards this clone: The read ends 3 residues shy of where the CDR3 ends; the end is completed using the germline J gene. V gene TRBV2 combines with J gene TRBJ2-1; 12 nucleotides match TRBD1. CDR3 length: 17 amino acids. Germline trimming cut 10 bases from V and 5 bases from J; bases unmatched to any gene: 15. From germline, CDR1 is SNHLY and CDR2 FYNNEI. CDR3 sequence reads: CATLPGQGAPRNNEQFF. The CDR3 DNA, read in part, is TGTGCCACACTTCCGGGACAGGGGGCTCCGCGGAACAATGAG.

In the case of this clone: The read ends 3 residues shy of where the CDR3 ends; the end is completed using the germline J gene. The chain is built from TRBV5-1 and TRBJ1-1; D is unclear. CDR1 and CDR2 (germline): SGHRS, YFSETQ. V lost 4 bases to trimming and J lost 3 bases, with 13 bases between them. There are 14 residues in the CDR3. CDR3 DNA, as far as it was read: TGCGCCAGCAGCACTGGTAGTAGATACACTGAA. It codes for CASSTGSRYTE. The whole CDR3 is CASSTGSRYTEAFF.

As to this clone: Read sequence stops 3 residues before the CDR3 end, and the germline J gene provides the missing end. The chain couples TRBV7-9 to TRBJ2-7; D is possibly TRBD1 (5 bases). The CDR3 is 14 residues long. Trimming shortened V by 9 bases and J by 3 bases, and 18 bases separated the two germline ends. Germline loops: CDR1 SEHNR, CDR2 FQNEAQ (reference sequence). Incomplete CDR3 DNA: TGTGCCAGAAGCCATAAGAACAGGAACTACGAG. It translates to CARSHKNRNYE. The whole CDR3 sequence reads CARSHKNRNYEQYF.

With regard to this clone: The read finishes 3 residues shy of the CDR3 end, and the germline J gene is used to complete it. The gene calls are TRBV15 and TRBJ2-7, with D maybe TRBD2 (5 bases). The V end was cut by 0 bases, the J end by 6 bases, with 15 bases between. The CDR3 is 15 amino acids. CDR1 and CDR2 (germline): LNHNV, YYDKDF (reference sequence). The CDR3: CATSRDSSGGSEQYF. The sequenced part of the CDR3 DNA is TGTGCCACCAGCAGAGATAGCAGTGGAGGTAGCGAG. Full variable domain (outside the CDR3, taken from reference TRBV15 and TRBJ2-7): DAMVIQNPRYQVTQFGKPVTLSCSQTLNHNVMYWYQQKSSQAPKLLFHYYDKDFNNEADTPDNFQSRRPNTSFCFLDIRSPGLGDTAMYLCATSRDSSGGSEQYFGPGTRLTVT.

Regarding this clone: The sequenced fragment ends 3 residues before the CDR3 boundary, so the rest is inferred from the germline J gene. This chain links TRBV30 with TRBJ2-1; no clear D. The CDR3 length is 19 residues. V was cut by 0 bases and J by 1 base, with 22 bases left in between. Germline V gene lookup returns CDR1 GTSNPN and CDR2 SVGIG (reference sequence). The CDR3 loop is CAWSVPYRNSYGSYNEQFF. CDR3 DNA (partial): TGTGCCTGGAGTGTACCCTATCGTAATAGTTATGGTTCCTACAATGAG.

In the case of this clone: The read stops 3 residues short of the end of the CDR3; the missing end is completed from the germline J gene. V gene TRBV7-2 combines with J gene TRBJ1-6; D is unclear. V shed 4 bases and J shed 10 bases, with 11 bases lying between them. The CDR3 consists of 13 residues. Germline loops: CDR1 SGHTA, CDR2 FQGNSA. This chain's CDR3 is CASSSIANSPLHF. The sequenced CDR3 bases are TGTGCCAGCAGCTCGATAGCTAACTCACCC.

Partial CDR3 DNA: TGTGCCAGCAGCTTGGACACCAAAAACATT. Translated: CASSLDTKNI. The complete CDR3 sequence is CASSLDTKNIQYF. The chain links TRBV7-3 to TRBJ2-4; D possibly corresponds to TRBD1 (5 bases). Coverage ceases 3 residues before the CDR3 finishes, and the germline J gene fills in the end. Germline V lookup: CDR1 SGHTA, CDR2 FQGTGA. The CDR3 consists of 13 residues. The V end was cut by 3 bases, the J end by 2 bases, with 5 bases between.

CDR3 DNA, as far as it was read: TGTGCCAGCACCCAGACTAGCGGGGGGGTCTATACG. Translated, it gives CASTQTSGGVYT. The entire CDR3 protein reads CASTQTSGGVYTQYF. The chain combines TRBV7-8 with TRBJ2-3; 14 positions match TRBD2. The CDR3 extends 3 residues past the end of the read, so its final part is completed from the germline J gene. The CDR3 runs to 15 residues. V shed 7 bases, J shed 7 bases, and the junction held 7 bases outside the gene matches. Per germline, CDR1 SGHVS and CDR2 FQNEAQ.

Points on this clone: From the germline J gene comes the end of the CDR3, since the read stops 3 residues before it. The J gene is TRBJ2-5, the V gene TRBV30; TRBD1 matches at 8 bases. V was pared by 2 bases and J by 5 bases, with 7 bases of the junction left unmatched. Germline CDR1 GTSNPN, CDR2 SVGIG (reference sequence). The CDR3 has 14 residues. This CDR3 reads CAWSLGQGVETQYF. Incomplete CDR3 DNA: TGTGCCTGGAGTCTTGGACAGGGTGTGGAGACC.

Regarding this clone: The missing CDR3 end, 3 residues past where the read stops, is filled in from the germline J gene. The rearrangement joins TRBV19 to TRBJ2-2, with 7 bases lining up with TRBD1. This CDR3 contains 17 residues. Looked up from germline, CDR1 is LNHDA and CDR2 is SQIVND (reference sequence). Germline trimming cut 2 bases from V and 7 bases from J; bases unmatched to any gene: 13. The part of the CDR3 DNA that was read is TGTGCCAGTAGTATATGGGGAAAGGGGGCGCGGGTCGGGGAG. As protein: CASSIWGKGARVGE. The whole CDR3 sequence reads CASSIWGKGARVGELFF.

About this clone: This sample includes further DNA sequences coding for the same CDR3. CDR3 loop: CASSWRDRDINEAFF. The DNA read from the CDR3 is TGTGCCAGTAGTTGGAGGGACCGGGACATCAACGAG. V gene TRBV19 combines with J gene TRBJ1-1; D may be TRBD1 (6 bases). The read is 3 residues too short to cover the CDR3 end, so that end is filled in from the germline J gene. This CDR3 has 15 residues. Germline V gene data show CDR1 as LNHDA and CDR2 as SQIVND (reference sequence).

As concerns this clone: With the read ending 3 residues before the CDR3 end, the germline J gene is used to fill in that end. The chain combines TRBV19 with TRBJ1-2; 7 nucleotides align to TRBD1. The germline gives CDR1 LNHDA, CDR2 SQIVND (reference sequence). This CDR3 contains 12 residues. The sequenced part of the CDR3 DNA is TGTGCCAGTAGTACAGGGGGGCACGAC. Translation: CASSTGGHD. The full CDR3 protein reads CASSTGGHDYTF. Complete variable domain (other parts from reference TRBV19 and TRBJ1-2): DGGITQSPKYLFRKEGQNVTLSCEQNLNHDAMYWYRQDPGQGLRLIYYSQIVNDFQKGDIAEGYSVSREKKESFPLTVTSAQKNPTAFYLCASSTGGHDYTFGSGTRLTVV.

For this clone: The CDR3 end is not reached by the read, which stops 3 residues before it; the germline J gene fills it in. The chain joins TRBV20-1 to TRBJ1-5; D gene uncertain. V lost 0 bases and J lost 1, with 13 bases in between. In germline, CDR1 is DFQATT, CDR2 SNEGSKA (reference sequence). CDR3 length: 16 residues. This CDR3 is CSARDRAGVSNQPQHF. The CDR3 DNA, read in part, is TGCAGTGCTAGAGATAGGGCGGGCGTGAGCAATCAGCCC.

Of note for this clone: The sequence runs out 3 residues before the end of the CDR3; the remainder is reconstructed from the germline J gene. This sequence joins TRBV7-9 and TRBJ1-1, with D possibly matching TRBD1 (5 bases). CDR3 length: 11 amino acids. Germline V lookup: CDR1 SEHNR, CDR2 FQNEAQ (reference sequence). The CDR3 bases that were read are TGTGCCAGCAGCATCGGGGGGAAT. Its translation is CASSIGGN. The full CDR3 reads CASSIGGNAFF.

Regarding this clone: The read gets to within 3 residues of the CDR3 end, and the germline J gene fills in the rest. The chain uses TRBV7-3 and TRBJ2-5; weak D call: TRBD1 (6 bases). V shed 4 bases and J shed 5 bases, with 17 bases lying between them. Germline values: CDR1 SGHTA, CDR2 FQGTGA. The CDR3 runs 15 residues. CDR3: CASSSTGTQGETQYF. The covered CDR3 bases are TGTGCCAGCAGCTCGACCGGGACCCAGGGGGAGACC. Drawing the rest from reference TRBV7-3 and TRBJ2-5, the complete variable domain is GAGVSQTPSNKVTEKGKYVELRCDPISGHTALYWYRQSLGQGPEFLIYFQGTGAADDSGLPNDRFFAVRPEGSVSTLKIQRTERGDSAVYLCASSSTGTQGETQYFGPGTRLLVL.